The 29 T cell receptor beta chains given below trace back to one sample, sequenced in a study of blood T cells in healthy people across ages. Primers used in a second PCR of roughly 6 to 11 cycles were a sample-barcoded 5' primer and a J-beta primer mix. TCRdb re-derived calls from the 5' RACE reads in MiXCR, one entry per CDR3 protein. The sample lists over 1,500,000 distinct CDR3 sequences; roughly 50% were seen once. The specimen sequenced was blood. These receptors were taken from a woman aged 40 to 50 in good health.

There are a few counts of this clonotype. The chain links TRBV6-2 or TRBV6-3 to TRBJ2-1; 9 bases are a match to TRBD2. CDR3 length: 13 amino acids. V lost 7 bases to trimming and J lost 15 bases; unmatched junction nucleotides: 13. The germline V gene encodes CDR1 MNHEY and CDR2 SVGEGT. The CDR3 sequence: CASNPTGTSRVFF. The CDR3 bases are TGTGCCAGCAATCCGACAGGGACTAGCCGAGTGTTCTTC.

This clonotype was detected a few times. J is TRBJ2-7 and V is TRBV29-1, with 7 bases fitting TRBD1. The CDR3 length is 13 residues. V lost 5 bases, J lost 3 bases, and 7 bases stayed unmatched. In germline, CDR1 is SQVTM, CDR2 ANQGSEA. In nucleotides, the CDR3 is TGCAGCGTTAAAGGCAGGGGGAACTACGAGCAGTACTTC. Protein sequence: CSVKGRGNYEQYF.

This clonotype was seen ten or more times. V is TRBV29-1 and J is TRBJ2-1; D not certain. The V end lost 0 bases, the J end lost 9 bases, and 6 bases lay between the germline ends. Germline V lookup: CDR1 SQVTM, CDR2 ANQGSEA. This CDR3 spans 11 amino acids. CDR3 DNA sequence: TGCAGCGTTGAAGAGGGCGGTGAGCAGTTCTTC. The encoded protein is CSVEEGGEQFF.

In nucleotides, the CDR3 is TGTGCCAGCAAATCACAGGGGTACGTTGAGCAGTACTTC. It is translated as CASKSQGYVEQYF. V and J are TRBV27 and TRBJ2-7, with 7 bases lining up with TRBD1. The ends lost 7 bases at V and 7 bases at J; junction bases unmatched: 10. The CDR3 sequence is 13 residues long. Germline V gene data show CDR1 as MNHEY and CDR2 as SMNVEV (reference sequence).

The chain links TRBV4-3 to TRBJ2-7; D possibly corresponds to TRBD2 (7 bases). From germline, CDR1 is LGHNA and CDR2 YSLEER. V was shortened by 4 bases and J by 1 base, with 23 bases between the two germline ends. The CDR3 covers 18 residues. The CDR3 loop is CASSRDTGGGGVSYEQYF. CDR3 nucleotide sequence: TGCGCCAGCAGCCGAGATACGGGGGGCGGGGGCGTATCCTACGAGCAGTACTTC.

The chain couples TRBV11-2 to TRBJ1-1; possibly TRBD1 for D (5 bases). Germline V CDR1 and CDR2: SGHAT, FQNNGV. The CDR3 totals 19 residues. The germline V and J ends were trimmed by 3 bases and 1 base, with 24 bases remaining between them. The CDR3 nucleotides read TGTGCCAGCAGCTTTAGCGTTACAACCGCAGGGAGACAGAACACTGAAGCTTTCTTT. This gives the protein CASSFSVTTAGRQNTEAFF.

The gene calls are TRBV24-1 and TRBJ2-5; no clear D gene. Trimming cost V 4 bases and J 4 bases, with 18 bases left between them. Per the germline V gene, CDR1 is KGHDR and CDR2 is SFDVKD. The CDR3 spans 16 residues. The CDR3 loop reads CATSDNRVGKGETQYF. CDR3 nucleotide sequence: TGTGCCACCAGTGACAACCGGGTTGGAAAGGGAGAGACCCAGTACTTC.

The chain combines TRBV9 with TRBJ2-3; no clear D. The V gene lost 0 bases and the J gene lost 2 bases, with 7 bases spanning the gap. From germline, CDR1 is SGDLS and CDR2 YYNGEE. The CDR3 extends over 14 amino acids. CDR3 in amino acids: CASSVDAYTDTQYF. CDR3 DNA: TGTGCCAGCAGCGTAGACGCGTACACAGATACGCAGTATTTT.

The chain has TRBV12-3 or TRBV12-4 and TRBJ2-3; 9 bases fit TRBD1. The CDR3 is 17 residues long. V shed 3 bases, J shed 3 bases, and the junction held 10 bases outside the gene matches. The CDR3 loop is CASSLYRGDRATDTQYF. CDR3 DNA: TGTGCCAGCAGTTTGTATAGGGGGGACAGGGCTACAGATACGCAGTATTTT.

The rearrangement joins TRBV29-1 to TRBJ2-1; 9 bases align to TRBD2. This CDR3 spans 17 amino acids. V trimming: 4 bases; J trimming: 5 bases; junction bases outside the gene matches: 15. CDR1 and CDR2 (germline): SQVTM, ANQGSEA. CDR3 DNA sequence: TGCAGCGTTGGGGGGCCCGGGAGCGGGGGGCGGAACAATGAGCAGTTCTTC. As protein: CSVGGPGSGGRNNEQFF.

This chain joins TRBV29-1 and TRBJ2-5; D unresolved. The germline CDR1 and CDR2 sequences are SQVTM and ANQGSEA. V gave up 6 bases and J gave up 1 base, with 9 bases separating them. The CDR3 runs 12 residues. In DNA, the CDR3 is TGCAGCGTAAGGGCAGTCCAAGAGACCCAGTACTTC. Protein sequence: CSVRAVQETQYF.

Only a few counts were recorded for this clonotype. The chain uses TRBV20-1 and TRBJ2-6; 8 positions match TRBD1. V was pared by 0 bases and J by 0 bases, with 13 bases of the junction left unmatched. The length of the CDR3 is 20 residues. CDR1 and CDR2 (germline): DFQATT, SNEGSKA (reference sequence). The CDR3 loop is CSARDVRVAGGNSGANVLTF. In DNA form, the CDR3 reads TGCAGTGCTAGAGATGTCCGAGTAGCAGGGGGCAACTCTGGGGCCAACGTCCTGACTTTC.

This clonotype was found a few times. The J gene is TRBJ2-3, the V gene TRBV12-3 or TRBV12-4; the D call may be TRBD1 or TRBD2 (7 bases each). V lost 5 bases and J lost 1, with 16 bases in between. The CDR3 sequence is 16 residues long. CDR3 in DNA: TGTGCCAGCAGTCCCCCCAGGGGGGGGGGCACAGATACGCAGTATTTT. Its translation: CASSPPRGGGTDTQYF.

The CDR3 bases are TGTGCCAGCAGCTATCAGACAGGGGTTCAAGAGACCCAGTACTTC. Translation: CASSYQTGVQETQYF. The chain carries TRBV11-1 and TRBJ2-5; 8 positions match TRBD1. The length of the CDR3 is 15 residues. Germline CDR1 is SGHAT and CDR2 is FQDESV (reference sequence). Germline trimming cut 4 bases from V and 2 bases from J; bases unmatched to any gene: 6.

As to this clonotype: This clone may be a read error of a much larger clone one base away. The CDR3 does not close with the conserved phenylalanine or tryptophan, likely indicating a read error. The chain carries TRBV3-1 and TRBJ2-7; TRBD1 is a possible D gene (6 bases). This CDR3 has 15 residues. CDR1 is LGHDT and CDR2 is YNNKEL in the germline V gene (reference sequence). Trimming removed 4 bases at V and 0 bases at J, with 13 bases between. The DNA of the CDR3 is TGTGCCAGCAGCCTAACCGGGACACACTCCTACGAGCAGTACTTA. Its protein is CASSLTGTHSYEQYL.

This clonotype was picked up a small number of times. The rearrangement joins TRBV12-3 or TRBV12-4 to TRBJ2-6; TRBD1 matches at 9 bases. After removal of 6 bases from V and 1 base from J, the junction contained 13 bases not matched to a gene. The CDR3 spans 19 residues. The CDR3 DNA reads as TGTGCCAGCAGCCTAGGCGGAGGGACAGGGAGTTCTGGGGCCAACGTCCTGACTTTC. Translated: CASSLGGGTGSSGANVLTF.

The CDR3 nucleotides are TGTGCCAGCAGTAGCGGGATCTACAATGAGCAGTTCTTC. Amino acids: CASSSGIYNEQFF. The rearrangement uses TRBV2 and TRBJ2-1; 7 nucleotides align to TRBD2. Germline V gives CDR1 SNHLY, CDR2 FYNNEI. J gave up 3 bases and V 5 bases, and 1 base lay outside the gene matches. This CDR3 region has 13 residues. Supplemented by reference TRBV2 and TRBJ2-1, the full variable domain reads EPEVTQTPSHQVTQMGQEVILRCVPISNHLYFYWYRQILGQKVEFLVSFYNNEISEKSEIFDDQFSVERPDGSNFTLKIRSTKLEDSAMYFCASSSGIYNEQFFGPGTRLTVL.

The chain uses TRBV6-5 and TRBJ1-1; D remains unclear. The V end was cut by 3 bases, the J end by 2 bases, with 7 bases between. The CDR3 is 13 residues long. CDR1 and CDR2 (germline): MNHEY, SVGAGI. The chain's CDR3 is CASSYRSNTEAFF. DNA for the CDR3: TGTGCCAGCAGTTATCGCAGCAACACTGAAGCTTTCTTT.

J is TRBJ2-1 and V is TRBV20-1; D gene uncertain. The better agreement between TRBJ2-7 and the DNA end casts doubt on the J call. This CDR3 contains 15 residues. In germline, CDR1 is DFQATT, CDR2 SNEGSKA (reference sequence). CDR3 DNA sequence: TGCAGTGCTAGAGATTTGCGAGCCATCTACAATGAGCAGTACTTC. Translated, it gives CSARDLRAIYNEQYF.

The chain is built from TRBV24-1 and TRBJ2-3; 9 bases fit TRBD1. There are 15 residues in the CDR3. Germline V lookup: CDR1 KGHDR, CDR2 SFDVKD. Unmatched junction bases numbered 5, after V lost 4 bases and J lost 4 bases. CDR3 region: CATSDPGTGSDTQYF. The CDR3 coding sequence is TGTGCCACCAGTGACCCCGGGACAGGGTCAGATACGCAGTATTTT.

This clonotype was recorded a few times. The CDR3 DNA follows: TGTGCCAGCAGTCCTCGGACTATTGGGCGGAACATTCAGTACTTC. This gives the protein CASSPRTIGRNIQYF. The chain recombines TRBV6-5 with TRBJ2-4; possible D gene TRBD2, 6 bases. V was shortened by 5 bases and J by 7 bases, with 18 bases between the two germline ends. The V gene's germline CDR1 is MNHEY and CDR2 SVGAGI. This CDR3 contains 15 residues.

This clonotype was found once. V gene TRBV6-5 combines with J gene TRBJ2-1; TRBD2 aligns across 7 bases. The J segment lost 4 bases and the V segment lost 6 bases, leaving 9 bases of the junction unmatched. The CDR3 covers 15 residues. Germline assignment: CDR1 MNHEY and CDR2 SVGAGI. CDR3 DNA: TGTGCCAGCAGCCCGACCCAGGGAGGGTACAATGAGCAGTTCTTC. Amino acids: CASSPTQGGYNEQFF.

This chain uses TRBV9 with TRBJ2-1; 7 bases map to TRBD2. The V and J ends lost 2 bases and 6 bases, in that order; junction bases with no gene match: 11. Germline assignment: CDR1 SGDLS and CDR2 YYNGEE. The CDR3 contains 16 residues. CDR3 region: CASSVLAEGPTNEQFF. The CDR3 region has the DNA TGTGCCAGCAGCGTGCTAGCGGAGGGGCCCACCAATGAGCAGTTCTTC. Supplemented by reference TRBV9 and TRBJ2-1, the full variable domain reads DSGVTQTPKHLITATGQRVTLRCSPRSGDLSVYWYQQSLDQGLQFLIQYYNGEERAKGNILERFSAQQFPDLHSELNLSSLELGDSALYFCASSVLAEGPTNEQFFGPGTRLTVL.

This clonotype was seen more than once but under ten times. CDR3 loop: CASSPVAGPTDTQYF. CDR3 sequence (DNA): TGTGCCAGCAGTCCGGTAGCGGGGCCCACAGATACGCAGTATTTT. This chain uses TRBV27 with TRBJ2-3, with TRBD2 identical over 8 bases. J was trimmed by 2 bases and V by 5 bases; bases with no gene match: 6. The CDR3 totals 15 residues. CDR1 MNHEY and CDR2 SMNVEV come from the germline V gene (reference sequence).

The V call is TRBV5-1, the J call TRBJ2-5; weak D call: TRBD2 (5 bases). The germline V gene has CDR1 SGHRS and CDR2 YFSETQ. The CDR3 runs 14 residues. Trimming shortened V by 0 bases and J by 11 bases, and 17 bases separated the two germline ends. In DNA form, the CDR3 reads TGCGCCAGCAGCTTGGAACGGGGTCTGGGAGAGCAGTACTTC. This gives the protein CASSLERGLGEQYF.

This clonotype was counted between two and nine times. The genes are TRBV20-1 and TRBJ2-7; the D call may be TRBD1 or TRBD2 (5 bases each). CDR3 length: 13 residues. The germline CDR1 and CDR2 sequences are DFQATT and SNEGSKA (reference sequence). The V end lost 2 bases, the J end lost 3 bases, and 11 bases lay between the germline ends. CDR3 amino acids: CSARRDPHYEQYF. As DNA, the CDR3 is TGCAGTGCTAGACGGGACCCCCACTACGAGCAGTACTTC.

The rearrangement links TRBV20-1 to TRBJ1-5; 8 nucleotides align to TRBD1. The CDR3 totals 14 residues. CDR1 DFQATT and CDR2 SNEGSKA come from the germline V gene (reference sequence). The junction had 10 bases not matched to a gene; V was cut back by 5 bases and J by 7 bases. CDR3 coding DNA: TGCAGTGCTGCGGGACAGGAGTTTACGCAGCCCCAGCATTTT. The encoded protein is CSAAGQEFTQPQHF.

The chain uses TRBV10-3 and TRBJ1-2; D perhaps matches TRBD1 (5 bases). The CDR3 is 13 residues long. V gave up 3 bases and J gave up 7 bases, with 12 bases separating them. Germline V gives CDR1 ENHRY, CDR2 SYGVKD. The CDR3: CAISDLQGGGYTF. As DNA, the CDR3 is TGTGCCATCAGTGATCTCCAGGGAGGTGGCTACACCTTC.

This chain links TRBV10-3 with TRBJ1-6, with D hard to call. The V end lost 2 bases, the J end lost 7 bases, and 6 bases lay between the germline ends. The CDR3 is 13 residues long. Looked up from germline, CDR1 is ENHRY and CDR2 is SYGVKD. The CDR3 coding sequence is TGTGCCATCAGTGAGCTGAAAAATTCACCCCTCCACTTT. Its protein product is CAISELKNSPLHF.